This passage covers 6 T cell receptor beta chains from one sample sequenced in a study of cytomegalovirus exposure and HLA in healthy donors. Use of 60 Vbeta and 13 Jbeta primers characterized the PCR. Generated by immunoSEQ multiplex PCR, the TCRdb table keeps only in-frame clones and is missing some. The sample includes 95,000 to 100,000 clones, around 85% seen only once; the top ten take approximately 4%. Sequenced material: PBMCs. These receptors all stem from a young man in good health and CMV-seronegative.

This clone came up once. This chain uses TRBV11-2 with TRBJ1-1, with TRBD1 as a possible D gene (6 bases). V was pared by 1 base and J by 5 bases, with 14 bases between. This CDR3 is 15 amino acids long. The V gene's germline CDR1 is SGHAT and CDR2 FQNNGV. For the CDR3, the DNA is TGTGCCAGCAGCTTAGTTGCTACAGGGCGTACTGAAGCTTTCTTT. It is translated as CASSLVATGRTEAFF.

The rearrangement uses TRBV30 and TRBJ1-5; D call uncertain. The length of the CDR3 is 12 residues. CDR1 is GTSNPN, CDR2 SVGIG, per germline (reference sequence). With 0 bases removed from V and 8 bases from J, the gap between germline ends came to 8 bases. CDR3 region: CAWSVPTEPQHF. In DNA, the CDR3 is TGTGCCTGGAGTGTACCAACTGAGCCCCAGCATTTT.

As concerns this clone: Germline and junction disagree at one end, which may indicate a read error. J is TRBJ2-3 and V is TRBV7-3; 7 bases align to TRBD1. Per germline, CDR1 SGHTA and CDR2 FQGTGA. The CDR3 runs to 15 residues. The CDR3 DNA sequence: TGTGCCAGCAGCATAACAGGGGTACCCACAGATACGCAGTATTTT. Amino acid sequence: CASSITGVPTDTQYF.

This clone was detected only once. CDR3 in amino acids: CASSSLQGVIEQYF. The CDR3 region has the DNA TGTGCCAGCAGTTCTCTTCAGGGGGTTATCGAGCAGTACTTC. The chain couples TRBV28 to TRBJ2-7; 7 bases line up with TRBD1. This CDR3 contains 14 residues. CDR1 MDHEN and CDR2 SYDVKM come from the germline V gene. With V trimmed by 4 bases and J by 6 bases, 9 bases remained unmatched.

The chain recombines TRBV19 with TRBJ2-6; 9 bases are a match to TRBD1. CDR1 is LNHDA, CDR2 SQIVND, per germline (reference sequence). Trimming removed 6 bases from V and 6 bases from J; junction bases left unmatched: 6. This CDR3 comprises 15 residues. The CDR3 DNA is TGTGCCAGTAGCGGAGGACAGGGGCTGGCCAACGTCCTGACTTTC. Protein product: CASSGGQGLANVLTF.

This chain uses TRBV7-9 with TRBJ2-2, with a weak D call TRBD1 (5 bases). The ends were cut back, 3 bases at V and 6 bases at J, with 14 bases in the middle. CDR3 size: 15 residues. Germline V CDR1 and CDR2: SEHNR, FQNEAQ (reference sequence). In nucleotides, the CDR3 is TGTGCCAGCAGCTTCGGAGAGCAGGGTTCCGGGGAGCTGTTTTTT. Translated: CASSFGEQGSGELFF.